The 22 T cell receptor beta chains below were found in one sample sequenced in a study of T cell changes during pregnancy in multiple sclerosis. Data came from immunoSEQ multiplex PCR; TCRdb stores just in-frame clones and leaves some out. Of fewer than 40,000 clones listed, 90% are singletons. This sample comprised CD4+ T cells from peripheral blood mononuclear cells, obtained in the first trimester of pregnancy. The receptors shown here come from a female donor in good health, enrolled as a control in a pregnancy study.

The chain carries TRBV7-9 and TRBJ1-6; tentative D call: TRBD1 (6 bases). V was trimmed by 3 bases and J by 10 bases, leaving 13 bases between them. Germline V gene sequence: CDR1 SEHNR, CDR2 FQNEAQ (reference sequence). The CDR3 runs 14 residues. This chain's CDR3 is CASSLSTGFSPLHF. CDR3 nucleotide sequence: TGTGCCAGCAGCTTGAGCACAGGGTTCTCACCCCTCCACTTT. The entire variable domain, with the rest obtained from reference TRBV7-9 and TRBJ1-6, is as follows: DTGVSQNPRHKITKRGQNVTFRCDPISEHNRLYWYRQTLGQGPEFLTYFQNEAQLEKSRLLSDRFSAERPKGSFSTLEIQRTEQGDSAMYLCASSLSTGFSPLHFGNGTRLTVT.

CDR3 nucleotide sequence: TGCGCCAGCAGCGGGCAGGGAACAGATACGCAGTATTTT. This gives the protein CASSGQGTDTQYF. The rearrangement uses TRBV5-1 and TRBJ2-3, with a weak D call TRBD1 (5 bases). The germline V gene has CDR1 SGHRS and CDR2 YFSETQ. The CDR3 spans 13 residues. Trimming took 4 bases from V and 3 from J, leaving 9 bases between them.

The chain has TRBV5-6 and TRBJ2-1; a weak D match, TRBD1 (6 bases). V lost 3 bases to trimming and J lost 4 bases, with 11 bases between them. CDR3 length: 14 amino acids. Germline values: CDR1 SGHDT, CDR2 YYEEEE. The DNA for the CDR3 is TGTGCCAGCAGCTATCGGACAGTATACAATGAGCAGTTCTTC. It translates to CASSYRTVYNEQFF. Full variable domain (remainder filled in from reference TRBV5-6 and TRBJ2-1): DAGVTQSPTHLIKTRGQQVTLRCSPKSGHDTVSWYQQALGQGPQFIFQYYEEEERQRGNFPDRFSGHQFPNYSSELNVNALLLGDSALYLCASSYRTVYNEQFFGPGTRLTVL.

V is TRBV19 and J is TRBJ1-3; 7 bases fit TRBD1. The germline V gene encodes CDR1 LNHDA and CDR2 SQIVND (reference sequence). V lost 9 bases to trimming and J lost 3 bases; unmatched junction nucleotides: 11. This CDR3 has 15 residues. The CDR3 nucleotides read TGTGCCAGCACCCTCAGGGGGAAATATGGAAACACCATATATTTT. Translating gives CASTLRGKYGNTIYF.

The CDR3 here is CASSPPSGGRTEAFF. The CDR3 DNA reads TGTGCCAGCTCACCACCGTCAGGAGGGAGGACTGAAGCTTTCTTT. J is TRBJ1-1 and V is TRBV18; D not resolved. CDR1 and CDR2 (germline): KGHSH, LQKENI. CDR3 length: 15 amino acids. Trimming cost V 0 bases and J 5 bases, with 13 bases left between them.

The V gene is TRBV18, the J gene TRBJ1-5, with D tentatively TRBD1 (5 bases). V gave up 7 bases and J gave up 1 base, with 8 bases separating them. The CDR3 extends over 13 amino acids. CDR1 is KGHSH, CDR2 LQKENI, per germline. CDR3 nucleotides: TGTGCCAGCTTGTCAGGGAGCAATCAGCCCCAGCATTTT. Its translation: CASLSGSNQPQHF.

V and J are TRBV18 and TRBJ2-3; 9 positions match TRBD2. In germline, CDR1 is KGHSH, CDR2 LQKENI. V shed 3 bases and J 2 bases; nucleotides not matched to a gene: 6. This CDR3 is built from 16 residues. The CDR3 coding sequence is TGTGCCAGCTCACCGCAGCGGGGGGCCTTCACAGATACGCAGTATTTT. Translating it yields CASSPQRGAFTDTQYF.

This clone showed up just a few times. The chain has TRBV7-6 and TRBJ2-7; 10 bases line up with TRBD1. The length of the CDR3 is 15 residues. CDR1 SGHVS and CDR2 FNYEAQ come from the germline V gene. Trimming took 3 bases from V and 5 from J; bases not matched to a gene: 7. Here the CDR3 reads CASSFLDRGRDEQYF. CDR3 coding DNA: TGTGCCAGCAGCTTCCTAGACAGGGGGCGAGACGAGCAGTACTTC.

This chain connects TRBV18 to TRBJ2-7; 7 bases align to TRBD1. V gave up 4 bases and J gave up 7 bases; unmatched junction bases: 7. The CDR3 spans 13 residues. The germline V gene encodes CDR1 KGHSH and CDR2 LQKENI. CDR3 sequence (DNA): TGTGCCAGCTCACGACAGGGCGCGAGGGAGCAGTACTTC. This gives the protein CASSRQGAREQYF.

CDR3 amino acids: CASGTFYEQYF. The CDR3 nucleotides are TGTGCCAGTGGGACTTTCTACGAGCAGTACTTC. The rearrangement joins TRBV14 to TRBJ2-7; D is possibly TRBD2 (6 bases). The CDR3 spans 11 residues. Trimming stripped 9 bases from V and 3 bases from J, with 9 bases between. Germline lookup yields CDR1 SGHDN and CDR2 FVKESK.

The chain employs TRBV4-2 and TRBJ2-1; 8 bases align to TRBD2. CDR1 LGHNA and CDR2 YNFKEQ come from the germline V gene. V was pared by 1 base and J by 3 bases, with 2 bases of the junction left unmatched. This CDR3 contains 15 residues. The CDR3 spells CASSQGGGNYNEQFF. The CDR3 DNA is TGTGCCAGCAGCCAAGGCGGGGGGAACTACAATGAGCAGTTCTTC.

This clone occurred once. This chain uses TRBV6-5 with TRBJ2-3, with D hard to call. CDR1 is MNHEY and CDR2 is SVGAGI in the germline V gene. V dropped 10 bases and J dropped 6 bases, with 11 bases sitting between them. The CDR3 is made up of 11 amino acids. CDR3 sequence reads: CATVVSDTQYF. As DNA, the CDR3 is TGTGCCACCGTCGTGTCGGATACGCAGTATTTT.

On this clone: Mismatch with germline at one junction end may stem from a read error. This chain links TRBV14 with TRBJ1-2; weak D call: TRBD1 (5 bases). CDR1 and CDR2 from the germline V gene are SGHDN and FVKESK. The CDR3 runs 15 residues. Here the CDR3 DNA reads TGTGCCAGCAGCCAAGAGGCGGGGCCCCTTATGGGAGTCGCCTTC. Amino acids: CASSQEAGPLMGVAF.

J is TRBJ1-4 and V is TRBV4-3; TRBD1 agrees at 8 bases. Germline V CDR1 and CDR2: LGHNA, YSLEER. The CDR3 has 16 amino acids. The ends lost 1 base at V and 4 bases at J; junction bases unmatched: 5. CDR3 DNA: TGCGCCAGCAGCCAAGGAGAGGGACAGGTTAATGAAAAACTGTTTTTT. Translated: CASSQGEGQVNEKLFF.

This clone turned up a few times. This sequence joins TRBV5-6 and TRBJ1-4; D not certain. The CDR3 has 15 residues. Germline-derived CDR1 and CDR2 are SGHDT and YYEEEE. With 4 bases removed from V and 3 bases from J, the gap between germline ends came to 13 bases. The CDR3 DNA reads TGTGCCAGCAGCCGGAGCTACACACCTAATGAAAAACTGTTTTTT. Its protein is CASSRSYTPNEKLFF.

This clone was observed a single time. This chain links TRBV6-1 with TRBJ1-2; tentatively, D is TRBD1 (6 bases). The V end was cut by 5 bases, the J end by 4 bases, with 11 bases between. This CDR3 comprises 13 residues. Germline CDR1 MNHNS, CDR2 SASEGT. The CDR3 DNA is TGTGCCAGCAGTCAGACAGGACTCTATGGCTACACCTTC. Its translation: CASSQTGLYGYTF.

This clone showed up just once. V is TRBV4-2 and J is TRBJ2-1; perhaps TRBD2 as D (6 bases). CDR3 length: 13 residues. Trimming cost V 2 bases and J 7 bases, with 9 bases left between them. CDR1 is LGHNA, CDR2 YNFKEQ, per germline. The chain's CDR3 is CASSQWTMNEQFF. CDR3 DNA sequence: TGTGCCAGCAGCCAATGGACTATGAATGAGCAGTTCTTC.

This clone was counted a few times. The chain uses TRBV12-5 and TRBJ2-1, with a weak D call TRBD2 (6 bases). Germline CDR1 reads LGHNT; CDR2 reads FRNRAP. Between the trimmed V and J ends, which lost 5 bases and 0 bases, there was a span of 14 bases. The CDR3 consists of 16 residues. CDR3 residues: CASGIHRGSSYNEQFF. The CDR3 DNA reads TGTGCTAGTGGTATCCATCGGGGGAGCTCCTACAATGAGCAGTTCTTC.

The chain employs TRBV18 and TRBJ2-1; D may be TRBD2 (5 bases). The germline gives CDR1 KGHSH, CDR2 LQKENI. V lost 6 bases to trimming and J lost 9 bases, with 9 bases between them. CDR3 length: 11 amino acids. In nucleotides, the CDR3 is TGTGCCAGCTCGCCTCGGGGTGAGCAGTTCTTC. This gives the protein CASSPRGEQFF.

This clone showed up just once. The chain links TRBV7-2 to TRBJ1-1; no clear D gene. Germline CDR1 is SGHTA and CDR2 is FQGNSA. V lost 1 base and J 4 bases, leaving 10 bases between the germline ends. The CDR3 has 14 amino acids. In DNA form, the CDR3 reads TGTGCCAGCAGCTTAGTTGGGAGTCGCACTGAAGCTTTCTTT. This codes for CASSLVGSRTEAFF. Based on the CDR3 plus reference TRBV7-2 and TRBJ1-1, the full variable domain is GAGVSQSPSNKVTEKGKDVELRCDPISGHTALYWYRQSLGQGLEFLIYFQGNSAPDKSGLPSDRFSAERTGGSVSTLTIQRTQQEDSAVYLCASSLVGSRTEAFFGQGTRLTVV.

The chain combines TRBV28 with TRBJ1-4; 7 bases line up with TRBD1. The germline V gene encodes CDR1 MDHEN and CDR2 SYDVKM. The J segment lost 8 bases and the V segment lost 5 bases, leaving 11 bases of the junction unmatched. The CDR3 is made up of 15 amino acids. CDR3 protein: CASSPLTGKREKLFF. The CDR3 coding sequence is TGTGCCAGCAGTCCCCTGACAGGGAAGAGGGAAAAACTGTTTTTT.

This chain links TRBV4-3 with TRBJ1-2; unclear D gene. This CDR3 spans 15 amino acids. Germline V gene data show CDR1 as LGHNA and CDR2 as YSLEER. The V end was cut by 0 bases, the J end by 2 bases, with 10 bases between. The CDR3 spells CASSQEGSLNYGYTF. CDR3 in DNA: TGCGCCAGCAGCCAAGAGGGCAGTTTAAACTATGGCTACACCTTC.